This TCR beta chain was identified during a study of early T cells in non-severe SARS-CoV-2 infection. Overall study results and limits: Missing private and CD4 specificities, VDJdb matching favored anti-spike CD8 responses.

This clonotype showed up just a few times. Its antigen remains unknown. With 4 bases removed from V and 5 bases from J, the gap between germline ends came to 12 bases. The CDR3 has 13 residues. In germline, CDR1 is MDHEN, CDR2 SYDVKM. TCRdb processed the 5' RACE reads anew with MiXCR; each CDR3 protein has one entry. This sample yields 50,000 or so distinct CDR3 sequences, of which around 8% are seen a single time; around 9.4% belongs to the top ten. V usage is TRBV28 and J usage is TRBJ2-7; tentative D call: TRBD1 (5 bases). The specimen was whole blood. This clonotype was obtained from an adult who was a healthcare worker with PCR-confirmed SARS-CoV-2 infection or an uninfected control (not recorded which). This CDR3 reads CASSSSFRDEQYF. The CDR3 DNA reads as TGTGCCAGCAGTTCCTCTTTCAGGGACGAGCAGTACTTC.